The rows below give T cell receptor beta chains drawn from one sample of a study of control samples from healthy donors and cancer patients. Assay used: immunoSEQ multiplex PCR; TCRdb lists only in-frame clones, some missing. This table holds about 130,000 clones, around 93% found once. The sequencing sample was made of blood. Every receptor here comes from a man aged 18 to 30 in good health. CDR3s include the opening cysteine and the closing phenylalanine or tryptophan. The D gene is left open where the match is weak. Size tells how often a clone was seen (once, few, many) or the class of an expanded clone, and some rows leave it out.

j_gene: TRBJ2-3
v_gene: TRBV29-1
d_gene: NA
abundance: NA
CDR3nt: TGCAGCGCCGCATCTGGATCAGATACGCAGTATTTT
CDR3aa: CSAASGSDTQYF

j_gene: TRBJ2-3
v_gene: TRBV18
d_gene: NA
abundance: once
CDR3nt: TGTGCCAGCTCACCGTGGGTCACAGATACGCAGTATTTT
CDR3aa: CASSPWVTDTQYF

j_gene: TRBJ2-1
v_gene: TRBV5-1
d_gene: TRBD1
abundance: NA
CDR3nt: TGCGCCAGCACCTCGGCCGGGACAGGGTACTACAATGAGCAGTTCTTC
CDR3aa: CASTSAGTGYYNEQFF

j_gene: TRBJ2-3
v_gene: TRBV9
d_gene: NA
abundance: NA
CDR3nt: TGTGCCAGCAGCGGCCAACTATTAGCGAGCACAGATACGCAGTATTTT
CDR3aa: CASSGQLLASTDTQYF

j_gene: TRBJ1-2
v_gene: TRBV6-6
d_gene: NA
abundance: once
CDR3nt: TGTGCCAGCAGAAAGGGAGAGAGTGGCTACACCTTC
CDR3aa: CASRKGESGYTF

j_gene: TRBJ2-7
v_gene: TRBV30
d_gene: NA
abundance: NA
CDR3nt: TGTGCCTGGAGACACAGGAGCACCTACGAGCAGTACTTC
CDR3aa: CAWRHRSTYEQYF

j_gene: TRBJ1-2
v_gene: TRBV18
d_gene: NA
abundance: once
CDR3nt: TGTGCCAGCTCACCACCGGTGGACCTTACTAACTATGGCTACACCTTC
CDR3aa: CASSPPVDLTNYGYTF

j_gene: TRBJ2-7
v_gene: TRBV7-9
d_gene: NA
abundance: few
CDR3nt: TGTGCCAGCAGCTTAACTTTCACCTCCGGCGAGCAGTACTTC
CDR3aa: CASSLTFTSGEQYF

j_gene: TRBJ1-1
v_gene: TRBV11-2
d_gene: NA
abundance: NA
CDR3nt: TGTGCCAGCATACAGGGTCCGGGAAATACTGAAGCTTTCTTT
CDR3aa: CASIQGPGNTEAFF

j_gene: TRBJ1-6
v_gene: TRBV5-6
d_gene: NA
abundance: once
CDR3nt: TGTGCCAGCACCCTAGGTCCTAATTCACCCCTCCACTTT
CDR3aa: CASTLGPNSPLHF

j_gene: TRBJ2-3
v_gene: TRBV2
d_gene: NA
abundance: NA
CDR3nt: TGTGCCAGCCGGAGGGGCCCCGCAGATACGCAGTATTTT
CDR3aa: CASRRGPADTQYF

j_gene: TRBJ1-1
v_gene: TRBV6-5
d_gene: TRBD1
abundance: NA
CDR3nt: TGTGCCAGCAGTTACTCCCTCCAGGGGGCGAAGACTGAAGCTTTCTTT
CDR3aa: CASSYSLQGAKTEAFF

j_gene: TRBJ2-7
v_gene: TRBV13
d_gene: TRBD1
abundance: NA
CDR3nt: TGTGCCAGCAGCCTACGGAGGACAGGCTCCTACGAGCAGTACTTC
CDR3aa: CASSLRRTGSYEQYF

j_gene: TRBJ1-2
v_gene: TRBV18
d_gene: NA
abundance: NA
CDR3nt: TGTGCCAGCTCACCAAGGGGAGGGGGCTACACCTTC
CDR3aa: CASSPRGGGYTF

j_gene: TRBJ1-3
v_gene: TRBV9
d_gene: NA
abundance: NA
CDR3nt: TGTGCCAGCAGCGTAGGCCAGCTGGAAGATGGAAACACCATATATTTT
CDR3aa: CASSVGQLEDGNTIYF

j_gene: TRBJ2-5
v_gene: TRBV5-4
d_gene: TRBD1
abundance: NA
CDR3nt: TGTGCCAGCATGACGCCCGGGACAGAAAAAGAGACCCAGTACTTC
CDR3aa: CASMTPGTEKETQYF

j_gene: TRBJ1-3
v_gene: TRBV19
d_gene: TRBD1
abundance: NA
CDR3nt: TGTGCCAGTAGTGTACGACAGGGGGCTGGAAACACCATATATTTT
CDR3aa: CASSVRQGAGNTIYF

j_gene: TRBJ1-5
v_gene: TRBV7-6
d_gene: TRBD1
abundance: NA
CDR3nt: TGTGCCAGCAGCCTCAACACCGGGACAGATAGCAATCAGCCCCAGCATTTT
CDR3aa: CASSLNTGTDSNQPQHF

j_gene: TRBJ2-5
v_gene: TRBV13
d_gene: NA
abundance: NA
CDR3nt: TGTGCCAGCAGCTCCGGGACCCAAGAGACCCAGTACTTC
CDR3aa: CASSSGTQETQYF

j_gene: TRBJ1-1
v_gene: TRBV4-1
d_gene: NA
abundance: NA
CDR3nt: TGCGCCAGCAGCCAAGCCGGGGGGCAAAGGACTGAAGCTTTCTTT
CDR3aa: CASSQAGGQRTEAFF

j_gene: TRBJ2-3
v_gene: TRBV3-1/TRBV3-2
d_gene: NA
abundance: NA
CDR3nt: TGTGCCAGCAGCCAAGCGGGACGAAGCACAGATACGCAGTATTTT
CDR3aa: CASSQAGRSTDTQYF

j_gene: TRBJ1-2
v_gene: TRBV5-1
d_gene: NA
abundance: NA
CDR3nt: TGCGCCAGCAGCTTGGAGGGCAGGGAGGGGTATGGCTACACCTTC
CDR3aa: CASSLEGREGYGYTF

j_gene: TRBJ1-5
v_gene: TRBV2
d_gene: TRBD1
abundance: NA
CDR3nt: TGTGCCAGCAGTGACTTTGGGGACAGGGGTTGGGGTCAGCCCCAGCATTTT
CDR3aa: CASSDFGDRGWGQPQHF